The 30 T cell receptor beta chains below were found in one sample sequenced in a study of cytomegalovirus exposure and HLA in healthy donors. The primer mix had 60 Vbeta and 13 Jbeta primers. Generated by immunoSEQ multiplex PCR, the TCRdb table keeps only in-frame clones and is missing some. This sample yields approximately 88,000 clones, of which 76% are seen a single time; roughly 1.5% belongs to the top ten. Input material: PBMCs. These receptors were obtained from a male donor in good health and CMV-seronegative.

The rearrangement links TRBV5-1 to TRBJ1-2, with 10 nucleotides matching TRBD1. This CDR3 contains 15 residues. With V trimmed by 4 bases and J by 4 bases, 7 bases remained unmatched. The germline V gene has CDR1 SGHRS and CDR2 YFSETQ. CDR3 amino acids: CASSAPGTGAYGYTF. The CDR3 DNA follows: TGCGCCAGCAGCGCACCGGGGACAGGGGCCTATGGCTACACCTTC.

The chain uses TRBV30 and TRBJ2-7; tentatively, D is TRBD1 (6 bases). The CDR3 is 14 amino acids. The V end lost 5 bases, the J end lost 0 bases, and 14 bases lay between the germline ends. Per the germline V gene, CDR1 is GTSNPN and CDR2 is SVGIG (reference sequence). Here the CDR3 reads CAWGQDSSSYEQYF. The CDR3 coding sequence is TGTGCCTGGGGGCAGGACAGCAGCTCCTACGAGCAGTACTTC.

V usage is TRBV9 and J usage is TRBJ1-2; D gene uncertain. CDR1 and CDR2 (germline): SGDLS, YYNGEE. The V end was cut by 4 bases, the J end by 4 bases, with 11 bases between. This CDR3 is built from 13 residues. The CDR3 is CASSSGSTYGYTF. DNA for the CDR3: TGTGCCAGCAGCTCGGGATCGACCTATGGCTACACCTTC. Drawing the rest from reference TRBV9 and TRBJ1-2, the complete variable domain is DSGVTQTPKHLITATGQRVTLRCSPRSGDLSVYWYQQSLDQGLQFLIQYYNGEERAKGNILERFSAQQFPDLHSELNLSSLELGDSALYFCASSSGSTYGYTFGSGTRLTVV.

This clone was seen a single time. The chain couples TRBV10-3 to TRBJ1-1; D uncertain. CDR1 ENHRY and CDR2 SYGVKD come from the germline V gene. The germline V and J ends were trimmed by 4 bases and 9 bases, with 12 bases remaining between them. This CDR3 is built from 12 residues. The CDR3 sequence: CAISGRGVQAFF. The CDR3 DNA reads TGTGCCATCAGTGGTCGAGGCGTTCAAGCTTTCTTT.

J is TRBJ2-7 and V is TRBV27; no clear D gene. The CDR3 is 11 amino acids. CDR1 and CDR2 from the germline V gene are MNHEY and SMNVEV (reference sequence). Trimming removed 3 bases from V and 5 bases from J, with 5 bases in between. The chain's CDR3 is CASSFSDEQYF. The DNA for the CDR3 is TGTGCCAGCAGTTTTTCGGACGAGCAGTACTTC.

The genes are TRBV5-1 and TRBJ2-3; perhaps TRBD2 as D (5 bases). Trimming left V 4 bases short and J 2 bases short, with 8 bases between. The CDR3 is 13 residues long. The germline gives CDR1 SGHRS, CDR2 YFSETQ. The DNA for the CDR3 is TGCGCCAGCAGCCGGGATGCCACAGATACGCAGTATTTT. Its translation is CASSRDATDTQYF.

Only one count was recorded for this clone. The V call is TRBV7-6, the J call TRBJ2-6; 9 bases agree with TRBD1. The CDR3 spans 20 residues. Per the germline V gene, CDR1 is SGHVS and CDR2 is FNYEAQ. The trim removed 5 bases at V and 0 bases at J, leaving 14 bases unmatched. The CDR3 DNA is TGTGCCAGCAGCCCCGGGACAGGGTACCCTATAGTCTCTGGGGCCAACGTCCTGACTTTC. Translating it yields CASSPGTGYPIVSGANVLTF.

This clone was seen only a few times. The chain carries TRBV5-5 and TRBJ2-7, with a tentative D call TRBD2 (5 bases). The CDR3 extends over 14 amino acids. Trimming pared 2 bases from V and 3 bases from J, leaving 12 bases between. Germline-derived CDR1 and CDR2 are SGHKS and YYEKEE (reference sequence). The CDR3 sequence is CASSFREGVYEQYF. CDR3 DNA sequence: TGTGCCAGCAGCTTTAGAGAGGGCGTCTACGAGCAGTACTTC.

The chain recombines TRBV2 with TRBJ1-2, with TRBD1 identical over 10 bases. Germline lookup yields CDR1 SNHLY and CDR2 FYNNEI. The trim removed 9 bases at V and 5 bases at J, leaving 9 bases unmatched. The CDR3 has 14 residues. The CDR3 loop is CASNPGQGNYGYTF. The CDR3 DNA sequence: TGTGCCAGTAATCCGGGACAGGGGAATTATGGCTACACCTTC.

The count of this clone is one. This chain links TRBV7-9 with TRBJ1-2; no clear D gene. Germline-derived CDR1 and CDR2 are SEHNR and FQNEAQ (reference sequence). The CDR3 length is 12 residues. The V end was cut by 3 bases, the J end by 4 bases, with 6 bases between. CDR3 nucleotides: TGTGCCAGCAGCTTGAGCCTCTATGGCTACACCTTC. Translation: CASSLSLYGYTF.

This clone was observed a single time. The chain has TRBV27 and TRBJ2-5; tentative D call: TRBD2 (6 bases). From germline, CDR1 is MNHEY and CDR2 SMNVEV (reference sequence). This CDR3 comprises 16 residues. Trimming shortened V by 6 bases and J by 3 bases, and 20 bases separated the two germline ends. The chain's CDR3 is CASSLGTPLGKETQYF. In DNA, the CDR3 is TGTGCCAGCAGCCTAGGGACTCCTCTAGGGAAAGAGACCCAGTACTTC.

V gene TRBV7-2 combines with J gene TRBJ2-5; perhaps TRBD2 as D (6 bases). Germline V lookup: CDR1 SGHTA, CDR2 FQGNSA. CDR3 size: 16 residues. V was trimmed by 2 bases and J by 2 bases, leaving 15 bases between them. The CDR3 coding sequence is TGTGCCAGCAGCTTACAGGGCGGGAACTTGCAAGAGACCCAGTACTTC. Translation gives CASSLQGGNLQETQYF.

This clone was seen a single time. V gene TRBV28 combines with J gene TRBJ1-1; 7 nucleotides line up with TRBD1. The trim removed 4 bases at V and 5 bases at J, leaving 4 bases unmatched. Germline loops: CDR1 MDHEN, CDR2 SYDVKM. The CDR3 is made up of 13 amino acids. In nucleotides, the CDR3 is TGTGCCAGCAGTTCGCCAGGGGGAACTGAAGCTTTCTTT. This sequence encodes CASSSPGGTEAFF.

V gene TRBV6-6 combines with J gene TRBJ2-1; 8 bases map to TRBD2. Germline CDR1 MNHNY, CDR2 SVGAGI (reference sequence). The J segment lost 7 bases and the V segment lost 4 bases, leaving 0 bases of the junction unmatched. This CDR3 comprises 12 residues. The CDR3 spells CASSSGGNEQFF. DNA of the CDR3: TGTGCCAGCAGTTCGGGGGGGAATGAGCAGTTCTTC.

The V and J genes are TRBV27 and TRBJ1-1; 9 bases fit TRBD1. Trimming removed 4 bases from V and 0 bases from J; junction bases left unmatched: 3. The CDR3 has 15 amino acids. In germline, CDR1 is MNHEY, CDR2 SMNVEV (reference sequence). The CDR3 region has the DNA TGTGCCAGCAGTTGGCGGACAGGGGTGAACACTGAAGCTTTCTTT. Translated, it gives CASSWRTGVNTEAFF.

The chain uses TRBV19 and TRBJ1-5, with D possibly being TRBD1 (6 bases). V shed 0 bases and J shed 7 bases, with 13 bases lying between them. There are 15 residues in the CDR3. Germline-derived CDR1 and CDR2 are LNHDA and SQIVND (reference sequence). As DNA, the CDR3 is TGTGCCAGTAGTATAGAGGGGGGGCTCAGCCAGCCCCAGCATTTT. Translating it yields CASSIEGGLSQPQHF.

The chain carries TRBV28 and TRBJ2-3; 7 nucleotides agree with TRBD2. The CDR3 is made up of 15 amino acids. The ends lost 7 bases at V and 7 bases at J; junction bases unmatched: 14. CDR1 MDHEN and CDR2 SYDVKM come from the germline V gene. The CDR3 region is CASIQVRGTGNTQYF. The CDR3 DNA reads TGTGCCAGCATCCAGGTGCGGGGGACGGGGAATACGCAGTATTTT. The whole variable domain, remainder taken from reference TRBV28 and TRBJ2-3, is DVKVTQSSRYLVKRTGEKVFLECVQDMDHENMFWYRQDPGLGLRLIYFSYDVKMKEKGDIPEGYSVSREKKERFSLILESASTNQTSMYLCASIQVRGTGNTQYFGPGTRLTVL.

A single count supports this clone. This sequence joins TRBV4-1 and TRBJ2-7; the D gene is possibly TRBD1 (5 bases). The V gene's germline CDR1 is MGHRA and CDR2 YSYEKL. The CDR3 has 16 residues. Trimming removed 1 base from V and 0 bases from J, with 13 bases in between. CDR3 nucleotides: TGCGCCAGCAGCCAAGTAACCAGGGCGGCCTCCTACGAGCAGTACTTC. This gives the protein CASSQVTRAASYEQYF.

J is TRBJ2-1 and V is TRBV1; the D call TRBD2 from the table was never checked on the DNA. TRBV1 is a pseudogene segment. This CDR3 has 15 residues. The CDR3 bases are TGCACCAGCAGCCAAGATTGGCTAGCGTCCGATGAGCAGTTCTTC. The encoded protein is CTSSQDWLASDEQFF.

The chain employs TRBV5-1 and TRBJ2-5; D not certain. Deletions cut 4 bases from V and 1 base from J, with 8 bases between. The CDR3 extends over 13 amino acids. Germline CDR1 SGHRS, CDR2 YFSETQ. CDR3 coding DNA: TGCGCCAGCAGCCCCCCCGGCCAAGAGACCCAGTACTTC. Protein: CASSPPGQETQYF.

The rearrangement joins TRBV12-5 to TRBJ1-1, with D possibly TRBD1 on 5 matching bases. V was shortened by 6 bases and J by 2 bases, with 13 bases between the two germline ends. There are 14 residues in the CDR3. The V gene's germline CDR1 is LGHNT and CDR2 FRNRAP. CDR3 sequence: CASGRDGQNTEAFF. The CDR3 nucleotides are TGTGCTAGTGGGCGGGACGGGCAAAACACTGAAGCTTTCTTT.

The CDR3 spells CASSEGANEQYF. CDR3 nucleotide sequence: TGTGCCAGCAGTGAGGGGGCAAACGAGCAGTACTTC. The gene calls are TRBV28 and TRBJ2-7; TRBD1 matches 7 bases. CDR1 and CDR2 (germline): MDHEN, SYDVKM. This CDR3 has 12 residues. Trimming cost V 5 bases and J 5 bases; bases outside gene matches: 3.

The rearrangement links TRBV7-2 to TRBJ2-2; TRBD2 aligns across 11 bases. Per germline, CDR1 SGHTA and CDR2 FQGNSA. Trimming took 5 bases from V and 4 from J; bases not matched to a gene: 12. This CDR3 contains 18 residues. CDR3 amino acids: CASSVISTSGGSTGELFF. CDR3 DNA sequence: TGTGCCAGCAGCGTCATATCTACTAGCGGGGGAAGCACCGGGGAGCTGTTTTTT.

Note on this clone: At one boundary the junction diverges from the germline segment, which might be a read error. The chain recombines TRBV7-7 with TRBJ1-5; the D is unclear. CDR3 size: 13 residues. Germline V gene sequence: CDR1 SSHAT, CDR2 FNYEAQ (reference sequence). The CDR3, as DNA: TGTGCTAGCAGCCAGGTCCCAAATCAGCCCCAGCATTTT. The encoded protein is CASSQVPNQPQHF.

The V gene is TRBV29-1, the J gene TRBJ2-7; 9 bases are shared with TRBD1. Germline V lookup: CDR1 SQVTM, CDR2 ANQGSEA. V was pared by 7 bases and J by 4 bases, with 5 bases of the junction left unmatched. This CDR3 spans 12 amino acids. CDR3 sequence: CSATGGRYEQYF. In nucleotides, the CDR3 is TGCAGCGCCACAGGGGGCAGATACGAGCAGTACTTC.

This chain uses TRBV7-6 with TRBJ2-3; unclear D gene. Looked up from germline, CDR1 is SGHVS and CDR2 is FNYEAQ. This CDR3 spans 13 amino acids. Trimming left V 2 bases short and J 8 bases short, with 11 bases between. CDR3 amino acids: CASSLLGDSTQYF. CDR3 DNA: TGTGCCAGCAGCTTACTAGGTGATAGTACGCAGTATTTT. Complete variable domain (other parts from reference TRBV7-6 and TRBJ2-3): GAGVSQSPRYKVTKRGQDVALRCDPISGHVSLYWYRQALGQGPEFLTYFNYEAQQDKSGLPNDRFSAERPEGSISTLTIQRTEQRDSAMYRCASSLLGDSTQYFGPGTRLTVL.

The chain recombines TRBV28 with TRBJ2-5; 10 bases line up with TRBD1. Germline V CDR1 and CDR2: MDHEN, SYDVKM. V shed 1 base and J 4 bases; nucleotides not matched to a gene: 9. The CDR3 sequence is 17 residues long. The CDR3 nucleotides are TGTGCCAGCAGTTTATTACTGACGACAGGGGGCGGAGAGACCCAGTACTTC. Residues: CASSLLLTTGGGETQYF.

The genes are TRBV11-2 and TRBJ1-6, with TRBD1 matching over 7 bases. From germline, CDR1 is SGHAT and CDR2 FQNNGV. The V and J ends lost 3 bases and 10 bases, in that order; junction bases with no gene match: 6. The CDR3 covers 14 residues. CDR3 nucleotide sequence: TGTGCCAGCAGCTTTGACAGGGCTAAGTCACCCCTCCACTTT. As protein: CASSFDRAKSPLHF. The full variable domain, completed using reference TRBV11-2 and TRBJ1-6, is EAGVAQSPRYKIIEKRQSVAFWCNPISGHATLYWYQQILGQGPKLLIQFQNNGVVDDSQLPKDRFSAERLKGVDSTLKIQPAKLEDSAVYLCASSFDRAKSPLHFGNGTRLTVT.

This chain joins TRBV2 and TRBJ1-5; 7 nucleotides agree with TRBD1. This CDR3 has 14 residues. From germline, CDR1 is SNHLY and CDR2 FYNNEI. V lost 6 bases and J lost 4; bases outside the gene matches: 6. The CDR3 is CASRAGGLNQPQHF. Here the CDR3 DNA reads TGTGCCAGCAGGGCAGGGGGATTGAATCAGCCCCAGCATTTT.

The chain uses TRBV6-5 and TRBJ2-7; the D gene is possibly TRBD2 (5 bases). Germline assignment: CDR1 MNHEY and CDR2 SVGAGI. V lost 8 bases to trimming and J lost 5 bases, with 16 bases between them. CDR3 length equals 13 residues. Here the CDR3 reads CASGLTGNDEQYF. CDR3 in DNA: TGTGCCAGCGGGCTGACGGGGAATGACGAGCAGTACTTC.